The 9 T cell receptor beta chains in this list originate from one sample, sequenced in a study of T cell responses to AZD1222 COVID-19 vaccine. Clones were read by immunoSEQ multiplex PCR, and TCRdb kept only the in-frame ones, dropping some. The data hold 95,000 to 150,000 clones, with about 91% observed a single time. The source was peripheral blood, collected on day 0 of AZD1222 vaccination. The receptors originated from an adult in good health.

The V gene is TRBV6-5, the J gene TRBJ1-5; the D gene is possibly TRBD1 (5 bases). The CDR3 sequence is 14 residues long. The germline V gene encodes CDR1 MNHEY and CDR2 SVGAGI. Trimming left V 6 bases short and J 2 bases short, with 11 bases between. The CDR3 DNA reads as TGTGCCAGCAGGGCAGGGTCAGGCAATCAGCCCCAGCATTTT. Translation gives CASRAGSGNQPQHF.

The chain is built from TRBV5-1 and TRBJ2-7, with TRBD1 matching 9 bases. Germline assignment: CDR1 SGHRS and CDR2 YFSETQ. The V segment lost 7 bases and the J segment 7 bases; nucleotides outside the gene matches: 6. The CDR3 runs 12 residues. The CDR3 nucleotides are TGCGCCAGCCGGCAGGGGACAGGGGAGCAGTACTTC. As protein: CASRQGTGEQYF.

This chain uses TRBV10-3 with TRBJ1-1; weak D call: TRBD1 (5 bases). V was cut by 2 bases and J by 1 base, with 11 bases left in between. This CDR3 region has 15 residues. The germline V gene encodes CDR1 ENHRY and CDR2 SYGVKD. CDR3 residues: CAISEPGRSNTEAFF. The CDR3 nucleotides read TGTGCCATCAGTGAGCCGGGACGGTCGAACACTGAAGCTTTCTTT.

The chain uses TRBV11-2 and TRBJ2-7, with D perhaps matching TRBD1 (6 bases). V was cut by 5 bases and J by 4 bases, with 21 bases left in between. CDR1 SGHAT and CDR2 FQNNGV come from the germline V gene. The CDR3 totals 16 residues. The CDR3 reads CASSPLNRVGNYEQYF. As DNA, the CDR3 is TGTGCCAGCAGCCCCCTGAACAGGGTGGGGAATTACGAGCAGTACTTC. The complete variable domain, with remaining parts taken from reference TRBV11-2 and TRBJ2-7, reads EAGVAQSPRYKIIEKRQSVAFWCNPISGHATLYWYQQILGQGPKLLIQFQNNGVVDDSQLPKDRFSAERLKGVDSTLKIQPAKLEDSAVYLCASSPLNRVGNYEQYFGPGTRLTVT.

Here the CDR3 DNA reads TGTGCCAGCAGCGCCTCGTTGGCTAGAAGTACCGGGGAGCTGTTTTTT. Translation: CASSASLARSTGELFF. The chain links TRBV7-3 to TRBJ2-2; D is ambiguous. The germline V gene has CDR1 SGHTA and CDR2 FQGTGA. The CDR3 is 16 residues long. V dropped 5 bases and J dropped 5 bases, with 18 bases sitting between them.

The chain combines TRBV7-6 with TRBJ2-2; 11 bases match TRBD2. V gave up 5 bases and J gave up 7 bases; unmatched junction bases: 9. Per germline, CDR1 SGHVS and CDR2 FNYEAQ. The CDR3 consists of 16 residues. The CDR3 DNA reads as TGTGCCAGCAGCGCTATTACTAGCGGGGGAGGCGGGGAGCTGTTTTTT. It encodes CASSAITSGGGGELFF.

The chain has TRBV6-5 and TRBJ1-2; possibly TRBD1 for D (6 bases). Germline CDR1 and CDR2: MNHEY and SVGAGI. Between the trimmed V and J ends, which lost 6 bases and 7 bases, there was a span of 15 bases. The CDR3 is made up of 13 amino acids. The CDR3, as DNA: TGTGCCAGCAGCCGCGGGGGGGCCTCTGGCTACACCTTC. Translation gives CASSRGGASGYTF.

The gene calls are TRBV7-2 and TRBJ2-7, with D unclear. Trimming pared 6 bases from V and 5 bases from J, leaving 11 bases between. CDR1 is SGHTA and CDR2 is FQGNSA in the germline V gene. CDR3 length equals 12 residues. CDR3 region: CASSTEWDEQYF. CDR3 nucleotide sequence: TGTGCCAGCAGTACCGAGTGGGACGAGCAGTACTTC. The variable domain in full, with the rest retrieved from reference TRBV7-2 and TRBJ2-7, is GAGVSQSPSNKVTEKGKDVELRCDPISGHTALYWYRQSLGQGLEFLIYFQGNSAPDKSGLPSDRFSAERTGGSVSTLTIQRTQQEDSAVYLCASSTEWDEQYFGPGTRLTVT.

A single count supports this clone. The V gene is TRBV5-6, the J gene TRBJ2-5; no firm D call. V lost 3 bases, J lost 2 bases, and 8 bases lay in between. This CDR3 contains 13 residues. Germline V gene sequence: CDR1 SGHDT, CDR2 YYEEEE. CDR3 sequence reads: CASSSWPQETQYF. The CDR3 DNA is TGTGCCAGCAGCTCGTGGCCTCAAGAGACCCAGTACTTC.